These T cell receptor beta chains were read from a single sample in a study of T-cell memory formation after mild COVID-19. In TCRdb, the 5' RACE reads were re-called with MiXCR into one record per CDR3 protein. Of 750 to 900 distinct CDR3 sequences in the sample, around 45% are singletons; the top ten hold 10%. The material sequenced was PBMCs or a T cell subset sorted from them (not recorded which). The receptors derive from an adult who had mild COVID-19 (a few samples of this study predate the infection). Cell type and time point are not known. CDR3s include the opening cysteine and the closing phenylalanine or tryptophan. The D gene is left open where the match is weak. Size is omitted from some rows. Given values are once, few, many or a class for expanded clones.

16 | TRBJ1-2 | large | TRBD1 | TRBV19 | CASTSYRDRIHYGYTF | TGTGCCAGTACCTCTTACCGGGACAGAATACACTATGGCTACACCTTC
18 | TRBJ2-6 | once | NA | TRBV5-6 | CASSLLGRVGIGANVLTF | TGTGCCAGCAGCTTGCTAGGCAGGGTGGGAATTGGGGCCAACGTCCTGACTTTC
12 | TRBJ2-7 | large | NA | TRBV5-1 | CASSYQGDEQYF | TGCGCCAGCAGCTACCAGGGCGACGAGCAGTACTTC
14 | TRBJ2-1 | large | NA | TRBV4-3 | CASSQDPSDPEQFF | TGCGCCAGCAGCCAAGACCCGAGCGACCCTGAGCAGTTCTTC
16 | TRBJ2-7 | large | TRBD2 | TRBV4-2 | CASSQDFLAGYYEQYF | TGTGCCAGCAGCCAAGATTTTCTAGCGGGATACTACGAGCAGTACTTC
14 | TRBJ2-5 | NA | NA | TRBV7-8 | CASSPGGEWETQYF | TGTGCCAGCAGCCCAGGTGGAGAATGGGAGACCCAGTACTTC
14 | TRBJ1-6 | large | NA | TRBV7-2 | CASSFLGFNSPLHF | TGTGCCAGCAGCTTTCTGGGTTTTAATTCACCCCTCCACTTT
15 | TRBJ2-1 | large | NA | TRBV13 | CASSSPPSRFDEQFF | TGTGCCAGCAGCTCGCCGCCCTCTAGATTCGATGAGCAGTTCTTC
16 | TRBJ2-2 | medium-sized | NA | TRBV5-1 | CASSLRSFSSAGELFF | TGCGCCAGCAGCCTGCGCTCGTTCTCTAGTGCCGGGGAGCTGTTTTTT
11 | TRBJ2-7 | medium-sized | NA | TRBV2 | CATGPHYEQYF | TGTGCCACCGGGCCTCACTACGAGCAGTACTTC
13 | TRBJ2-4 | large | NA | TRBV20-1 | CSARASDYYIQYF | TGCAGTGCTAGAGCCAGTGACTATTACATTCAGTACTTC
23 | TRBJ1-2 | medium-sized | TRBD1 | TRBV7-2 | CASSLLHRDSQREELQYYYGYTF | TGTGCCAGCAGCCTCCTACATCGGGACAGTCAGAGAGAAGAGCTACAATACTACTATGGCTACACCTTC
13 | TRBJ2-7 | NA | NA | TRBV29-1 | CSILRDTAHEQYF | TGCAGCATACTCCGGGACACGGCCCACGAGCAGTACTTC
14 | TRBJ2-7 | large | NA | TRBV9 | CASSAGGASYEQYF | TGTGCCAGCAGCGCAGGAGGGGCTTCCTACGAGCAGTACTTC
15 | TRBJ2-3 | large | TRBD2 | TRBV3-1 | CASKQGLAVTDTQYF | TGTGCCAGTAAGCAGGGACTAGCGGTGACAGATACGCAGTATTTT
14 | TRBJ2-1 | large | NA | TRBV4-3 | CASSQRTTGNEQFF | TGCGCCAGCAGCCAACGGACTACTGGGAATGAGCAGTTCTTC
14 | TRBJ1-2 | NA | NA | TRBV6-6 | CASTDGRFDYGYTF | TGTGCCAGCACCGACGGGCGGTTCGACTATGGCTACACCTTC
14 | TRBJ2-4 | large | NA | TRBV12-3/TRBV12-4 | CASSHGLAGNIQYF | TGTGCCAGCAGTCATGGTCTAGCCGGAAACATTCAGTACTTC
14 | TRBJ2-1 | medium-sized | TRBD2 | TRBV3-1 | CASRSGTSVGEQFF | TGTGCCAGCAGATCCGGGACTAGCGTTGGTGAGCAGTTCTTC
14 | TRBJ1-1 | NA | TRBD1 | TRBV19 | CASSVGQPSTEAFF | TGTGCCAGTAGTGTGGGACAGCCATCTACTGAAGCTTTCTTT
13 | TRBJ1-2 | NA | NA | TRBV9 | CASEGLGISGYTF | TGTGCCAGTGAAGGACTCGGGATCAGTGGCTACACCTTC
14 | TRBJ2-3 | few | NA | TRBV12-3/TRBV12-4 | CASSLGGVGDTQYF | TGTGCCAGCAGTTTGGGCGGGGTAGGGGATACGCAGTATTTT
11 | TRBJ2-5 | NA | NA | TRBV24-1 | CATSDGDPQYF | TGTGCCACCAGTGATGGGGATCCCCAGTACTTC
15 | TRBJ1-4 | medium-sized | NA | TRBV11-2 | CASSPANLMLEGLFF | TGTGCCAGCAGCCCAGCAAACCTTATGTTGGAAGGACTGTTTTTT
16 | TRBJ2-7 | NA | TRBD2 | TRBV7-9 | CASRPELAESAYEQYF | TGTGCCAGCAGACCAGAGCTAGCGGAGTCGGCCTACGAGCAGTACTTC
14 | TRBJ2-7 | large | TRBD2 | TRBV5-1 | CASGLAGELYEQYF | TGCGCCAGCGGTCTAGCGGGAGAACTCTACGAGCAGTACTTC
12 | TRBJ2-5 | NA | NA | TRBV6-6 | CASRPGPETQYF | TGTGCCAGCAGGCCAGGGCCGGAGACCCAGTACTTC
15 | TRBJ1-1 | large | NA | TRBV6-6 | CASGDGGGARKEAFF | TGTGCCAGCGGGGACGGGGGGGGCGCTCGGAAAGAAGCTTTCTTT
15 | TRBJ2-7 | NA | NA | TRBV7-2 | CASSPQTGPTYEQYF | TGTGCCAGCAGCCCACAAACGGGCCCAACCTACGAGCAGTACTTC
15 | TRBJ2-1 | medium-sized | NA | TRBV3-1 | CASSPRPTAFGEQFF | TGTGCCAGCAGCCCCCGACCGACAGCTTTTGGTGAGCAGTTCTTC
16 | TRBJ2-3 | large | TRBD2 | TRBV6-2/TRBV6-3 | CASSLTSVQSTDTQYF | TGTGCCAGCAGCCTGACTAGCGTACAAAGCACAGATACGCAGTATTTT
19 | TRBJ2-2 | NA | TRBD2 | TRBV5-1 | CASSLAPWSGAKNTGELFF | TGCGCCAGCAGCTTGGCCCCGTGGAGCGGGGCCAAGAACACCGGGGAGCTGTTTTTT
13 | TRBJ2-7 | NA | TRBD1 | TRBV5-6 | CASSRTGTLEQYF | TGTGCCAGCAGCCGGACAGGGACCCTCGAGCAGTACTTC
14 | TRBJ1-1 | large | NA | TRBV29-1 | CSVRGGAINTEAFF | TGCAGCGTTAGGGGGGGGGCGATTAACACTGAAGCTTTCTTT
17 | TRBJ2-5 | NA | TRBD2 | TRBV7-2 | CASSLGGTSGAQETQYF | TGTGCCAGCAGCTTAGGAGGCACTAGCGGGGCGCAAGAGACCCAGTACTTC
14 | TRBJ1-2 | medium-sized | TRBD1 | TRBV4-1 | CASSQPQGNYGYTF | TGCGCCAGCAGCCAACCACAGGGGAACTATGGCTACACCTTC
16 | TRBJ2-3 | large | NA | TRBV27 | CASSLTGATGTDTQYF | TGTGCCAGCAGTTTGACTGGGGCCACGGGCACAGATACGCAGTATTTT
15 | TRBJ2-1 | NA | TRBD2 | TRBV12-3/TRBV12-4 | CASSLAGGEGDEQFF | TGTGCCAGCAGCCTAGCGGGAGGTGAGGGCGATGAGCAGTTCTTC
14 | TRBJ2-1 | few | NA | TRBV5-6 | CASSPEGRHNEQFF | TGTGCCAGCAGCCCCGAGGGACGGCACAATGAGCAGTTCTTC
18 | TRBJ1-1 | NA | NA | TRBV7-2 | CASSLGLERRSLNTEAFF | TGTGCCAGCAGCTTAGGTCTTGAAAGGAGGAGCTTGAACACTGAAGCTTTCTTT
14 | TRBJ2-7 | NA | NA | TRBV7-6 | CASSSEGHTYEQYF | TGTGCCAGCAGCTCCGAGGGACATACCTACGAGCAGTACTTC
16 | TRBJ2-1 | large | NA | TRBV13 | CASSLGGRPVYNEQFF | TGTGCCAGCAGCTTAGGGGGCCGGCCTGTCTACAATGAGCAGTTCTTC
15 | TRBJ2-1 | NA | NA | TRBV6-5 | CASSYEGTSYNEQFF | TGTGCCAGCAGTTACGAGGGGACCTCCTACAATGAGCAGTTCTTC
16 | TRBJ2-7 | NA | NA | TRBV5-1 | CASSPEPGNIRSEQYF | TGCGCCAGCAGCCCCGAGCCAGGAAATATCCGTTCCGAGCAGTACTTC
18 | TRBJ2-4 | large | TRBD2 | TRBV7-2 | CASSLVGAGLRAKNIQYF | TGTGCCAGCAGCTTAGTAGGAGCGGGACTTCGAGCCAAAAACATTCAGTACTTC
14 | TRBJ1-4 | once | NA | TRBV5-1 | CASSWDHTNEKLFF | TGCGCCAGCAGCTGGGATCACACTAATGAAAAACTGTTTTTT
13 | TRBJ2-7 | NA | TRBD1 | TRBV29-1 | CSVEDGQGHEQYF | TGCAGCGTTGAAGATGGACAGGGCCACGAGCAGTACTTC
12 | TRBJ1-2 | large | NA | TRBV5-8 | CASSRRSMGYTF | TGTGCCAGCAGCCGGCGTTCAATGGGCTACACCTTC
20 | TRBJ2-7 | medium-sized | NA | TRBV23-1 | CASSQSPEPNRTAGSYEQYF | TGCGCCAGCAGTCAATCCCCTGAGCCAAACCGGACAGCCGGTTCGTACGAGCAGTACTTC
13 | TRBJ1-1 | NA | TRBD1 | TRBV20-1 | CSAGTGLGTEAFF | TGCAGTGCTGGGACAGGGCTGGGCACTGAAGCTTTCTTT
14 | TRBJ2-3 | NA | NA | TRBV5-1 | CASSRDGSTDTQYF | TGCGCCAGCAGCCGGGACGGAAGCACAGATACGCAGTATTTT
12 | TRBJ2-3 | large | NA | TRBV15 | CATTGWPDTQYF | TGTGCCACCACAGGGTGGCCAGATACGCAGTATTTT
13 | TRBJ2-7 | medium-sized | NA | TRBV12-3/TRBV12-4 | CASSFWTPYEQYF | TGTGCCAGCAGTTTTTGGACACCCTACGAGCAGTACTTC
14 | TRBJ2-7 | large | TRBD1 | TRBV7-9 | CASSSRDRAYEQYF | TGTGCCAGCAGCTCCCGGGACAGGGCCTACGAGCAGTACTTC
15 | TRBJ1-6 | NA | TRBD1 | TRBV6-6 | CASKSGGALNSPLHF | TGTGCCAGCAAATCAGGGGGCGCGCTCAATTCACCCCTCCACTTT
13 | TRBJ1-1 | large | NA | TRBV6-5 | CASSEGVGTEAFF | TGTGCCAGCAGTGAAGGGGTCGGGACTGAAGCTTTCTTT
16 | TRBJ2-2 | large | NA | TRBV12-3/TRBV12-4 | CASLKTLYANTGELFF | TGTGCCAGCCTCAAAACCCTATACGCGAACACCGGGGAGCTGTTTTTT
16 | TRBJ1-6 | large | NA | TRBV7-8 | CASSLEAPGRLFLLHF | TGTGCCAGCAGCTTAGAGGCCCCGGGACGACTCTTTCTCCTCCACTTT
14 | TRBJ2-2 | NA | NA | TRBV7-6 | CASSSGTNTGELFF | TGTGCCAGCAGCTCGGGGACTAACACCGGGGAGCTGTTTTTT
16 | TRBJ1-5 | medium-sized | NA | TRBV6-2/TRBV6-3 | CASSLGHLYSNQPQHF | TGTGCCAGCAGTTTAGGGCATCTCTATAGCAATCAGCCCCAGCATTTT